Presented here are 21 T cell receptor beta chains from one specimen sequenced in a study of beta chain features in type 1 diabetes. As every portion of the isolated RNA was reverse transcribed, the sequencing read expressed TCRB transcripts. The repertoire was sequenced with immunoSEQ multiplex PCR; TCRdb's copy has only in-frame clones and lacks some. This sample has about 160,000 clones, with 7.5% to 10% found just once. The material sequenced was central memory CD4+ T cells from blood. These receptors came from a woman aged 18-29 years in good health.

The chain uses TRBV7-6 and TRBJ2-3, with D possibly TRBD2 on 6 matching bases. The CDR3 spans 16 residues. Germline V gene sequence: CDR1 SGHVS, CDR2 FNYEAQ. V lost 2 bases and J lost 0, with 12 bases in between. The CDR3 reads CASSLQIAVSTDTQYF. The CDR3 nucleotides read TGTGCCAGCAGCTTACAAATAGCGGTTAGCACAGATACGCAGTATTTT.

The rearrangement links TRBV9 to TRBJ1-1; tentative D call: TRBD1 (6 bases). The CDR3 consists of 15 residues. CDR1 SGDLS and CDR2 YYNGEE come from the germline V gene. The V gene lost 0 bases and the J gene lost 3 bases, with 12 bases spanning the gap. For the CDR3, the DNA is TGTGCCAGCAGCGTAGAGGAGGGGGGGGACACTGAAGCTTTCTTT. Translation gives CASSVEEGGDTEAFF.

The V call is TRBV11-2, the J call TRBJ1-1, with D hard to call. Trimming removed 0 bases from V and 5 bases from J, with 16 bases in between. The CDR3 sequence is 16 residues long. Germline V gene sequence: CDR1 SGHAT, CDR2 FQNNGV. CDR3 sequence (DNA): TGTGCCAGCAGCTTAGAGTGGCGGGAACATAGGACTGAAGCTTTCTTT. It codes for CASSLEWREHRTEAFF. Drawing the rest from reference TRBV11-2 and TRBJ1-1, the complete variable domain is EAGVAQSPRYKIIEKRQSVAFWCNPISGHATLYWYQQILGQGPKLLIQFQNNGVVDDSQLPKDRFSAERLKGVDSTLKIQPAKLEDSAVYLCASSLEWREHRTEAFFGQGTRLTVV.

This chain links TRBV5-1 with TRBJ1-6; TRBD1 aligns across 8 bases. The V gene's germline CDR1 is SGHRS and CDR2 YFSETQ. CDR3 size: 14 residues. The junction had 6 bases not matched to a gene; V was cut back by 4 bases and J by 9 bases. CDR3 protein: CASSQGQETSPLHF. The CDR3 DNA sequence: TGCGCCAGCAGCCAGGGACAGGAGACTTCACCCCTCCACTTT. The variable domain in full, with the rest retrieved from reference TRBV5-1 and TRBJ1-6, is KAGVTQTPRYLIKTRGQQVTLSCSPISGHRSVSWYQQTPGQGLQFLFEYFSETQRNKGNFPGRFSGRQFSNSRSEMNVSTLELGDSALYLCASSQGQETSPLHFGNGTRLTVT.

This clone was counted between two and nine times. The J gene is TRBJ1-1, the V gene TRBV2; maybe TRBD1 (6 bases). The V end lost 4 bases, the J end lost 5 bases, and 11 bases lay between the germline ends. In germline, CDR1 is SNHLY, CDR2 FYNNEI. The CDR3 loop spans 13 amino acids. The CDR3 DNA is TGTGCCAGCAGTGCTGAGGGGGGGACTGAAGCTTTCTTT. Protein product: CASSAEGGTEAFF.

This clone was seen a handful of times. The genes are TRBV4-2 and TRBJ2-1; possible D gene TRBD1, 5 bases. Germline V gene sequence: CDR1 LGHNA, CDR2 YNFKEQ. The CDR3 length is 14 residues. Trimming pared 1 base from V and 6 bases from J, leaving 10 bases between. The DNA of the CDR3 is TGTGCCAGCAGCCAAGTAGGGCAGGGCAATGAGCAGTTCTTC. It is translated as CASSQVGQGNEQFF.

This chain connects TRBV25-1 to TRBJ2-3; TRBD2 matches at 8 bases. Germline V gene lookup returns CDR1 MGHDK and CDR2 SYGVNS. The CDR3 length is 14 residues. V was pared by 8 bases and J by 7 bases, with 11 bases of the junction left unmatched. CDR3 DNA: TGTGCCAGCGGTCGCGGCGGGGGGACTAATACGCAGTATTTT. Translated, it gives CASGRGGGTNTQYF.

V gene TRBV11-3 combines with J gene TRBJ2-1; D is ambiguous. This CDR3 is built from 15 residues. CDR1 SGHNT and CDR2 YENEEA come from the germline V gene. V was trimmed by 3 bases and J by 6 bases, leaving 15 bases between them. The CDR3 DNA is TGTGCCAGCAGCTTGGGCCCAAACAGCCTCAATGAGCAGTTCTTC. Its protein product is CASSLGPNSLNEQFF. Looking up the rest from reference TRBV11-3 and TRBJ2-1 gives the full variable domain: EAGVVQSPRYKIIEKKQPVAFWCNPISGHNTLYWYLQNLGQGPELLIRYENEEAVDDSQLPKDRFSAERLKGVDSTLKIQPAELGDSAVYLCASSLGPNSLNEQFFGPGTRLTVL.

This clone showed up just a few times. The rearrangement uses TRBV9 and TRBJ2-1; D is ambiguous. The CDR3 totals 12 residues. V lost 3 bases, J lost 4 bases, and 5 bases lay in between. Germline V gene sequence: CDR1 SGDLS, CDR2 YYNGEE. The CDR3, as DNA: TGTGCCAGCAGCGCAGTTTACAATGAGCAGTTCTTC. Protein sequence: CASSAVYNEQFF.

The chain recombines TRBV9 with TRBJ2-2, with D uncertain. This CDR3 is built from 13 residues. Trimming took 4 bases from V and 2 from J, leaving 6 bases between them. CDR1 and CDR2 (germline): SGDLS, YYNGEE. As DNA, the CDR3 is TGTGCCAGCAGCTCCTTTAACACCGGGGAGCTGTTTTTT. Amino acid sequence: CASSSFNTGELFF.

This clone occurred a few times. This chain links TRBV2 with TRBJ1-5; D gene unclear. This CDR3 region has 13 residues. V lost 4 bases to trimming and J lost 3 bases, with 7 bases between them. Germline loops: CDR1 SNHLY, CDR2 FYNNEI. The chain's CDR3 is CASSGENNQPQHF. CDR3 nucleotide sequence: TGTGCCAGCAGTGGAGAAAACAATCAGCCCCAGCATTTT.

This clone turned up a few times. The V gene is TRBV5-1, the J gene TRBJ1-1; 7 nucleotides agree with TRBD1. The length of the CDR3 is 18 residues. V lost 3 bases to trimming and J lost 0 bases; unmatched junction nucleotides: 14. Germline-derived CDR1 and CDR2 are SGHRS and YFSETQ. CDR3 protein: CASSWQFGQADMNTEAFF. The DNA of the CDR3 is TGCGCCAGCAGCTGGCAGTTCGGACAGGCCGACATGAACACTGAAGCTTTCTTT.

Only a few counts were recorded for this clone. The V and J genes are TRBV6-6 and TRBJ2-7, with D unresolved. The germline CDR1 and CDR2 sequences are MNHNY and SVGAGI (reference sequence). V gave up 7 bases and J gave up 3 bases, with 10 bases separating them. The CDR3 covers 12 residues. The CDR3 loop reads CASTSRSYEQYF. The CDR3 nucleotides are TGTGCCAGCACCTCAAGGAGCTACGAGCAGTACTTC.

The V and J genes are TRBV9 and TRBJ2-7; TRBD2 agrees at 7 bases. Germline V gene sequence: CDR1 SGDLS, CDR2 YYNGEE. This CDR3 region has 15 residues. V trimming: 4 bases; J trimming: 0 bases; junction bases outside the gene matches: 7. The CDR3 nucleotides read TGTGCCAGCAGCTTGGGGGGGGACTTCTCCTACGAGCAGTACTTC. Translating gives CASSLGGDFSYEQYF. Variable domain in full (rest from reference TRBV9 and TRBJ2-7): DSGVTQTPKHLITATGQRVTLRCSPRSGDLSVYWYQQSLDQGLQFLIQYYNGEERAKGNILERFSAQQFPDLHSELNLSSLELGDSALYFCASSLGGDFSYEQYFGPGTRLTVT.

This clone was observed at least ten times. The genes are TRBV7-9 and TRBJ2-3; 7 bases line up with TRBD2. This CDR3 is built from 15 residues. Germline lookup yields CDR1 SEHNR and CDR2 FQNEAQ (reference sequence). Trimming at V came to 6 bases and at J to 8 bases, leaving 14 bases not matched to a gene. This CDR3 is CASRESTGGGGTQYF. CDR3 in DNA: TGTGCCAGCAGGGAATCAACGGGAGGTGGCGGTACGCAGTATTTT. Variable domain in full (rest from reference TRBV7-9 and TRBJ2-3): DTGVSQNPRHKITKRGQNVTFRCDPISEHNRLYWYRQTLGQGPEFLTYFQNEAQLEKSRLLSDRFSAERPKGSFSTLEIQRTEQGDSAMYLCASRESTGGGGTQYFGPGTRLTVL.

V gene TRBV11-3 combines with J gene TRBJ2-3; a weak D match, TRBD1 (6 bases). The CDR3 runs 16 residues. V dropped 3 bases and J dropped 0 bases, with 13 bases sitting between them. Germline CDR1 and CDR2: SGHNT and YENEEA. CDR3 sequence reads: CASSFQGFSSTDTQYF. The CDR3, as DNA: TGTGCCAGCAGCTTCCAGGGGTTTTCTAGCACAGATACGCAGTATTTT.

This clone was recorded a few times. The V and J genes are TRBV7-9 and TRBJ2-7; 7 nucleotides agree with TRBD2. The CDR3 consists of 14 residues. CDR1 is SEHNR, CDR2 FQNEAQ, per germline (reference sequence). V shed 4 bases and J 2 bases; nucleotides not matched to a gene: 5. Here the CDR3 DNA reads TGTGCCAGCAGCTCAGGAGCGGGAACCTACGAGCAGTACTTC. Its translation: CASSSGAGTYEQYF.

In its sample, this clone was seen a few times. The V call is TRBV6-5, the J call TRBJ1-2, with D perhaps TRBD1 (6 bases). The CDR3 is 13 amino acids. V was trimmed by 5 bases and J by 8 bases, leaving 15 bases between them. Per germline, CDR1 MNHEY and CDR2 SVGAGI. The CDR3 bases are TGTGCCAGCAGTCGGGACAACATGTTGGGCTACACCTTC. It specifies CASSRDNMLGYTF.

The table lists this clone with a count of one. V gene TRBV25-1 combines with J gene TRBJ2-3; TRBD1 is a possible D gene (5 bases). The CDR3 spans 13 residues. Germline values: CDR1 MGHDK, CDR2 SYGVNS. V shed 4 bases and J shed 2 bases, with 7 bases lying between them. The CDR3: CASSGQITDTQYF. Written as DNA, the CDR3 is TGTGCCAGCAGTGGACAGATCACAGATACGCAGTATTTT.

The table lists this clone with a few counts. The chain employs TRBV27 and TRBJ2-3; 8 bases are shared with TRBD1. Germline CDR1 and CDR2: MNHEY and SMNVEV (reference sequence). After removal of 8 bases from V and 3 bases from J, the junction contained 7 bases not matched to a gene. The CDR3 loop spans 14 amino acids. CDR3 DNA sequence: TGTGCCAGCCGACAGGGGAGGAGGACAGATACGCAGTATTTT. It is translated as CASRQGRRTDTQYF.

The V gene is TRBV11-2, the J gene TRBJ2-3; 8 bases fit TRBD2. Germline loops: CDR1 SGHAT, CDR2 FQNNGV. J lost 2 bases, V lost 5 bases, and 6 bases had no gene match. There are 15 residues in the CDR3. Here the CDR3 reads CASSPRTSPTDTQYF. The CDR3 DNA is TGTGCCAGCAGCCCACGGACTAGCCCCACAGATACGCAGTATTTT. Full variable domain (missing parts from reference TRBV11-2 and TRBJ2-3): EAGVAQSPRYKIIEKRQSVAFWCNPISGHATLYWYQQILGQGPKLLIQFQNNGVVDDSQLPKDRFSAERLKGVDSTLKIQPAKLEDSAVYLCASSPRTSPTDTQYFGPGTRLTVL.